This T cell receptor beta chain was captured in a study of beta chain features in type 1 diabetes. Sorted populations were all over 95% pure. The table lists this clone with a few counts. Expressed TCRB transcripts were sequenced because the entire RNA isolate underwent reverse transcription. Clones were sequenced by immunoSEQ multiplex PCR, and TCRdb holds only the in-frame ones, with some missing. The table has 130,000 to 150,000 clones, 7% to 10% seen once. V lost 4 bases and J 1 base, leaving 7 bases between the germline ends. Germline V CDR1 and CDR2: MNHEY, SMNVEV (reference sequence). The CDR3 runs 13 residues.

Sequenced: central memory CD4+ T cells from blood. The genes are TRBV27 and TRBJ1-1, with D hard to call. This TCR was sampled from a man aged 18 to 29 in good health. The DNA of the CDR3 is TGTGCCAGCAGTTCGCCAGAGAACACTGAAGCTTTCTTT. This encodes CASSSPENTEAFF.